This TCR beta chain was sequenced in a study of OX40 agonist ivuxolimab in advanced cancers. Study-wide context: In this trial design, patients received ivuxolimab intravenously at 0.01 to 10 mg/kg every 2 weeks. Partial responses occurred in three patients (one hepatocellular carcinoma, two cutaneous melanoma). The study's findings and limits: At doses 0.1 to 3.0 mg/kg, CD4+ and CD8+ clones expanded.

Measured with immunoSEQ multiplex PCR; TCRdb has only the in-frame clones, and not every one. This sample has 80,000 or so clones, with around 86% found just once. Trimming took 3 bases from V and 8 from J; bases not matched to a gene: 13. From germline, CDR1 is SGHRS and CDR2 YFSETQ. The CDR3 consists of 16 residues. This clone was seen only a few times. Its specificity is unknown. The chain links TRBV5-1 to TRBJ2-1; 8 nucleotides align to TRBD2. Sequences were derived from CD4+ or CD8+ T cells sorted from blood, sampled in a trial of the OX40 agonist ivuxolimab. This sequence was found in an adult with an advanced solid tumor such as melanoma, head and neck, liver or kidney cancer. For the CDR3, the DNA is TGCGCCAGCAGCTCGAGAGGAGCGGGAGTGGTGGATGAGCAGTTCTTC. Protein sequence: CASSSRGAGVVDEQFF.